These 23 T cell receptor beta chains were sequenced from one sample in a study of blood T cell repertoires in COVID-19. Profiling relied on immunoSEQ multiplex PCR, and the TCRdb table lists in-frame clones only, not all of them. Counted here are roughly 48,000 clones, just over 90% occurring once; the ten biggest clones make up less than 1.2%. The specimen sequenced was peripheral blood. These receptors all come from a man aged 55 to 69 with COVID-19, enrolled during active disease.

The chain combines TRBV19 with TRBJ2-2; a weak D match, TRBD1 (5 bases). Germline loops: CDR1 LNHDA, CDR2 SQIVND (reference sequence). The CDR3 contains 14 residues. V was pared by 7 bases and J by 3 bases, with 12 bases between. The CDR3 loop is CASITTGDTGELFF. CDR3 DNA sequence: TGTGCCAGTATTACTACAGGAGACACCGGGGAGCTGTTTTTT.

The genes are TRBV29-1 and TRBJ1-5; D unclear. Germline CDR1 and CDR2: SQVTM and ANQGSEA. Trimming removed 4 bases from V and 2 bases from J, with 9 bases in between. CDR3 length: 13 amino acids. As DNA, the CDR3 is TGCAGCGTTGTTTTCGGAGGCAATCAGCCCCAGCATTTT. Protein product: CSVVFGGNQPQHF.

This clone was recorded only once. The chain has TRBV28 and TRBJ2-5; TRBD2 aligns across 10 bases. Per the germline V gene, CDR1 is MDHEN and CDR2 is SYDVKM. This CDR3 region has 17 residues. The ends lost 3 bases at V and 5 bases at J; junction bases unmatched: 12. CDR3 coding DNA: TGTGCCAGCAGTTTGAATTTAGCGGGAGGTCTTAGTGAGACCCAGTACTTC. Translating gives CASSLNLAGGLSETQYF.

This chain links TRBV4-1 with TRBJ1-3; perhaps TRBD1 as D (6 bases). V shed 0 bases and J shed 4 bases, with 22 bases lying between them. The CDR3 is 19 residues long. Per germline, CDR1 MGHRA and CDR2 YSYEKL. The CDR3 DNA follows: TGCGCCAGCAGCCAAGATAGGGGGACGTCCCCGGTCCGGGGAAACACCATATATTTT. It translates to CASSQDRGTSPVRGNTIYF.

This chain connects TRBV19 to TRBJ1-5, with D maybe TRBD1 (5 bases). V shed 1 base and J shed 1 base, with 11 bases lying between them. The CDR3 totals 16 residues. Germline V gene lookup returns CDR1 LNHDA and CDR2 SQIVND (reference sequence). The CDR3 nucleotides are TGTGCCAGTAGTATAGCAGGGCTCGCCAGCAATCAGCCCCAGCATTTT. Its translation: CASSIAGLASNQPQHF.

V usage is TRBV7-3 and J usage is TRBJ2-6, with 9 bases aligning to TRBD1. The germline V gene has CDR1 SGHTA and CDR2 FQGTGA. V lost 3 bases and J lost 8; bases outside the gene matches: 5. CDR3 length: 15 residues. CDR3: CASSFPGQGPNVLTF. Here the CDR3 DNA reads TGTGCCAGCAGCTTTCCGGGACAGGGACCCAACGTCCTGACTTTC.

The genes are TRBV18 and TRBJ1-2; D not certain. The CDR3 runs 14 residues. Looked up from germline, CDR1 is KGHSH and CDR2 is LQKENI. V lost 0 bases and J lost 5, with 10 bases in between. The CDR3 loop reads CASSPPNGVYGYTF. As DNA, the CDR3 is TGTGCCAGCTCACCACCGAACGGGGTATATGGCTACACCTTC.

The rearrangement joins TRBV4-1 to TRBJ2-1; 10 bases align to TRBD2. The CDR3 consists of 12 residues. Germline CDR1 MGHRA, CDR2 YSYEKL. J lost 14 bases, V lost 1 base, and 2 bases had no gene match. CDR3 sequence: CASSQVAGGEFF. The CDR3 DNA sequence: TGCGCCAGCAGCCAAGTAGCGGGGGGAGAGTTCTTC.

This chain links TRBV30 with TRBJ2-1; TRBD1 might be the D (7 bases). V lost 2 bases to trimming and J lost 5 bases, with 13 bases between them. This CDR3 is 14 amino acids long. Looked up from germline, CDR1 is GTSNPN and CDR2 is SVGIG (reference sequence). The CDR3 reads CAWSFRGAHNEQFF. DNA of the CDR3: TGTGCCTGGAGTTTCAGGGGGGCCCACAATGAGCAGTTCTTC.

The chain is built from TRBV19 and TRBJ1-2; D remains ambiguous. From germline, CDR1 is LNHDA and CDR2 SQIVND (reference sequence). CDR3 size: 15 residues. V was shortened by 0 bases and J by 8 bases, with 16 bases between the two germline ends. In DNA, the CDR3 is TGTGCCAGTAGTATAGATCTTGACAAGTCTTGGGGCTACACCTTC. It is translated as CASSIDLDKSWGYTF.

V gene TRBV2 combines with J gene TRBJ2-7, with D perhaps TRBD1 (5 bases). This CDR3 is 13 amino acids long. Trimming left V 4 bases short and J 3 bases short, with 10 bases between. Germline CDR1 reads SNHLY; CDR2 reads FYNNEI. In DNA form, the CDR3 reads TGTGCCAGCAGTGGACAGCCGTACTACGAGCAGTACTTC. It specifies CASSGQPYYEQYF.

The chain has TRBV4-1 and TRBJ2-2; D may be TRBD1 (6 bases). V was cut by 0 bases and J by 4 bases, with 12 bases left in between. Germline V lookup: CDR1 MGHRA, CDR2 YSYEKL. The CDR3 covers 16 residues. The DNA of the CDR3 is TGCGCCAGCAGCCAAGAGGGGGCGTTAAGCACCGGGGAGCTGTTTTTT. Translating gives CASSQEGALSTGELFF.

The chain links TRBV10-2 to TRBJ2-1; maybe TRBD2 (5 bases). Germline-derived CDR1 and CDR2 are WSHSY and SAAADI. The CDR3 runs 15 residues. Trimming took 3 bases from V and 7 from J, leaving 16 bases between them. The CDR3 is CASSEKVSGKNEQFF. As DNA, the CDR3 is TGCGCCAGCAGTGAAAAGGTCAGCGGTAAAAATGAGCAGTTCTTC.

The chain carries TRBV5-1 and TRBJ2-3, with 12 bases aligning to TRBD2. The CDR3 runs to 16 residues. The trim removed 4 bases at V and 2 bases at J, leaving 5 bases unmatched. CDR1 and CDR2 (germline): SGHRS, YFSETQ. The CDR3 spells CASSPGLAGSTDTQYF. In DNA form, the CDR3 reads TGCGCCAGCAGCCCAGGACTAGCGGGGTCCACAGATACGCAGTATTTT.

The chain uses TRBV6-5 and TRBJ2-1; 10 nucleotides match TRBD2. This CDR3 has 15 amino acids. V dropped 1 base and J dropped 9; count of bases not matched to a gene: 6. Germline values: CDR1 MNHEY, CDR2 SVGAGI. CDR3 sequence (DNA): TGTGCCAGCAGTTACTGGCCTAGCGGGAGCGGTGAGCAGTTCTTC. The encoded protein is CASSYWPSGSGEQFF.

The chain employs TRBV5-1 and TRBJ2-3, with 7 nucleotides matching TRBD1. The CDR3 is made up of 16 amino acids. J was trimmed by 2 bases and V by 5 bases; bases with no gene match: 11. The germline V gene encodes CDR1 SGHRS and CDR2 YFSETQ. In DNA, the CDR3 is TGCGCCAGCAGACCTACGACAGGGCTCCTCACAGATACGCAGTATTTT. Amino acids: CASRPTTGLLTDTQYF.

This rearrangement joins TRBV6-2 or TRBV6-3 to TRBJ2-7, with D possibly being TRBD2 (6 bases). The CDR3 runs to 18 residues. V was shortened by 5 bases and J by 0 bases, with 23 bases between the two germline ends. The V gene's germline CDR1 is MNHEY and CDR2 SVGEGT. The CDR3 DNA follows: TGTGCCAGCAGTCAGCGCTTGGGGACGGGACTGCGCTCCTACGAGCAGTACTTC. Its protein is CASSQRLGTGLRSYEQYF.

The chain recombines TRBV6-1 with TRBJ2-5, with 7 bases fitting TRBD2. The length of the CDR3 is 14 residues. CDR1 and CDR2 from the germline V gene are MNHNS and SASEGT. J lost 6 bases, V lost 2 bases, and 6 bases had no gene match. In nucleotides, the CDR3 is TGTGCCAGCAGTGAAACGGGGGGTCTGAAGACCCAGTACTTC. Protein sequence: CASSETGGLKTQYF.

The rearrangement joins TRBV6-6 to TRBJ2-1; TRBD2 matches 11 bases. CDR1 is MNHNY, CDR2 SVGAGI, per germline (reference sequence). J gave up 4 bases and V 6 bases, and 5 bases lay outside the gene matches. This CDR3 contains 15 residues. The CDR3 is CASSPGTSGYNEQFF. DNA for the CDR3: TGTGCCAGCAGCCCCGGGACTAGCGGTTACAATGAGCAGTTCTTC.

CDR3 region: CASSLYPQGAGTEAFF. The CDR3 nucleotides read TGTGCCAGCAGCTTATATCCCCAGGGGGCAGGAACTGAAGCTTTCTTT. The J gene is TRBJ1-1, the V gene TRBV7-3, with TRBD1 matching over 8 bases. The CDR3 has 16 residues. The V gene end was trimmed by 2 bases and the J gene end by 5 bases; junction bases not matched to a gene: 10. Germline V gene sequence: CDR1 SGHTA, CDR2 FQGTGA.

The chain's CDR3 is CASSLGQGVDYGYTF. The CDR3 coding sequence is TGTGCCAGCAGCTTAGGACAGGGGGTTGACTATGGCTACACCTTC. J is TRBJ1-2 and V is TRBV7-2, with 9 bases matching TRBD1. The CDR3 totals 15 residues. Unmatched junction bases numbered 3, after V lost 1 base and J lost 3 bases. CDR1 and CDR2 from the germline V gene are SGHTA and FQGNSA.

This clone was detected once. The V and J genes are TRBV24-1 and TRBJ2-5; 7 bases align to TRBD1. The V gene end was trimmed by 4 bases and the J gene end by 5 bases; junction bases not matched to a gene: 6. Germline V gene lookup returns CDR1 KGHDR and CDR2 SFDVKD. The CDR3 loop spans 14 amino acids. In nucleotides, the CDR3 is TGTGCCACCAGTGAGAGGGGGCCTTGGGAGACCCAGTACTTC. It yields the protein CATSERGPWETQYF.

The chain carries TRBV5-4 and TRBJ1-1, with D perhaps matching TRBD1 (6 bases). This CDR3 spans 14 amino acids. Germline CDR1 SGHNT, CDR2 YYREEE (reference sequence). V dropped 3 bases and J dropped 3 bases, with 12 bases sitting between them. CDR3 nucleotide sequence: TGTGCCAGCAGCTCCGGGGGGCCCTACACTGAAGCTTTCTTT. As protein: CASSSGGPYTEAFF.